This record looks at one T cell receptor beta chain sequence and its context. These data belong to a study of T cell responses to AZD1222 COVID-19 vaccine. Germline V gives CDR1 LGHNA, CDR2 YSLEER. Trimming took 4 bases from V and 2 from J; bases not matched to a gene: 13. The CDR3 spans 17 residues. Sequencing used immunoSEQ multiplex PCR; TCRdb keeps in-frame clones, though not all of them. This table holds 95,000 to 150,000 clones, about 85% found once. The receptor comes from an adult who received the AZD1222 COVID-19 vaccine. The source was peripheral blood, collected 28 days after the second AZD1222 dose. The rearrangement links TRBV4-3 to TRBJ2-7, with 8 bases identical to TRBD1. The CDR3 DNA sequence: TGCGCCAGCAGCCCTTACCTCCAGGGGACAGGAGCCTACGAGCAGTACTTC. Its translation is CASSPYLQGTGAYEQYF.